The rows below give T cell receptor beta chains drawn from one sample of a study of identical twins' blood T cells. TCRdb reprocessed the 5' RACE reads with MiXCR, giving one entry per CDR3 protein. Altogether a few hundred thousand distinct CDR3 sequences are present, 25% to 35% being singletons, with the ten largest covering around 5.6%. Sequences were obtained from PBMCs. Receptors originate from a woman aged 18 to 55 in good health. The CDR3 runs from the conserved cysteine through the conserved F or W. A D gene is named only where the DNA matches it firmly. Where a row states a size, it is once, few, many or the class of an expanded clone; other rows omit it.

D gene: TRBD1; CDR3 length: 13; J gene: TRBJ1-1; V gene: TRBV20-1; clone size: many; CDR3 DNA: TGCAGTGCTAGACGGGACAGGAACACTGAAGCTTTCTTT; CDR3 protein: CSARRDRNTEAFF
D gene: TRBD1; CDR3 length: 16; J gene: TRBJ1-6; V gene: TRBV20-1; clone size: few; CDR3 DNA: TGCAGTGCTAGAGATCTAACAGGGGTACGGAATTCACCCCTCCACTTT; CDR3 protein: CSARDLTGVRNSPLHF
D gene: .; CDR3 length: 13; J gene: TRBJ1-1; V gene: TRBV25-1; clone size: .; CDR3 DNA: TGTGCCAGCGGAACCCAGGGTTGGACTGAAGCTTTCTTT; CDR3 protein: CASGTQGWTEAFF
D gene: .; CDR3 length: 13; J gene: TRBJ1-6; V gene: TRBV2; clone size: few; CDR3 DNA: TGTGCCAGCAGTCCGACAGGCAGTTCACCCCTCCACTTT; CDR3 protein: CASSPTGSSPLHF
D gene: .; CDR3 length: 15; J gene: TRBJ2-3; V gene: TRBV20-1; clone size: .; CDR3 DNA: TGCAGTGCTAGAGTCTCGGCGGCGAGCACAGATACGCAGTATTTT; CDR3 protein: CSARVSAASTDTQYF
D gene: TRBD1; CDR3 length: 15; J gene: TRBJ1-3; V gene: TRBV7-6; clone size: .; CDR3 DNA: TGTGCCAGCAGCCCTCGAGGACAGGGGGGAAACACCATATATTTT; CDR3 protein: CASSPRGQGGNTIYF
D gene: .; CDR3 length: 15; J gene: TRBJ2-5; V gene: TRBV18; clone size: .; CDR3 DNA: TGTGCCAGCTCACCAAGTCACCTTGGAGAAGAGACCCAGTACTTC; CDR3 protein: CASSPSHLGEETQYF
D gene: .; CDR3 length: 17; J gene: TRBJ1-1; V gene: TRBV12-3/TRBV12-4; clone size: many; CDR3 DNA: TGTGCCAGCAGTTTTGCCGACGACAGACTAATGAACACTGAAGCTTTCTTT; CDR3 protein: CASSFADDRLMNTEAFF
D gene: .; CDR3 length: 12; J gene: TRBJ2-7; V gene: TRBV29-1; clone size: few; CDR3 DNA: TGCGGAATCCAGGAGGGATCCGACGAGCAGTACTTC; CDR3 protein: CGIQEGSDEQYF
D gene: .; CDR3 length: 12; J gene: TRBJ1-2; V gene: TRBV29-1; clone size: .; CDR3 DNA: TGCAGCGTTGACCCCGGGACCGCCCTTTACACCTTC; CDR3 protein: CSVDPGTALYTF
D gene: TRBD2; CDR3 length: 15; J gene: TRBJ2-2; V gene: TRBV5-4; clone size: .; CDR3 DNA: TGTGCCAGCACCGAGACTAGCGGGTACACCGGGGAGCTGTTTTTT; CDR3 protein: CASTETSGYTGELFF
D gene: .; CDR3 length: 14; J gene: TRBJ1-2; V gene: TRBV25-1; clone size: .; CDR3 DNA: TGTGCCAGCCTAGAAACAGGGAAATTTTGGGGCTACACCTTC; CDR3 protein: CASLETGKFWGYTF
D gene: .; CDR3 length: 14; J gene: TRBJ1-2; V gene: TRBV20-1; clone size: many; CDR3 DNA: TGCAGTGCTAGAGTGGTACACTCGAACTATGGCTACACCTTC; CDR3 protein: CSARVVHSNYGYTF
D gene: TRBD1; CDR3 length: 13; J gene: TRBJ1-5; V gene: TRBV29-1; clone size: many; CDR3 DNA: TGCACGGGGACAGGGCCCCGTTATCAGCCCCAGCATTTT; CDR3 protein: CTGTGPRYQPQHF
D gene: .; CDR3 length: 11; J gene: TRBJ2-7; V gene: TRBV5-1; clone size: .; CDR3 DNA: TGCGCCAGTACGGACTCCAAGGAGCAGTACTTC; CDR3 protein: CASTDSKEQYF
D gene: .; CDR3 length: 15; J gene: TRBJ1-2; V gene: TRBV5-1; clone size: .; CDR3 DNA: TGCGCCAGCAGCTTGGTTCCAGGGTCGTACTATGGCTACACCTTC; CDR3 protein: CASSLVPGSYYGYTF
D gene: TRBD1; CDR3 length: 15; J gene: TRBJ2-1; V gene: TRBV20-1; clone size: .; CDR3 DNA: TGCAGTGCTAGCGGTGGACAGGGGTCCTACAATGAGCAGTTCTTC; CDR3 protein: CSASGGQGSYNEQFF
D gene: .; CDR3 length: 15; J gene: TRBJ1-1; V gene: TRBV18; clone size: once; CDR3 DNA: TGTGCCAGCTCTACGTCGGGGACCGACACCGCTGAAGCTTTCTTT; CDR3 protein: CASSTSGTDTAEAFF
D gene: .; CDR3 length: 13; J gene: TRBJ1-2; V gene: TRBV2; clone size: .; CDR3 DNA: TGTGCCAGCAGTCGAGGGCAAGACTATGGCTACACCTTC; CDR3 protein: CASSRGQDYGYTF
D gene: .; CDR3 length: 17; J gene: TRBJ2-1; V gene: TRBV19; clone size: .; CDR3 DNA: TGTGCCAGTAGTATTGATCCCCGGGGGCGGGACAACAATGATCAGTTCTTC; CDR3 protein: CASSIDPRGRDNNDQFF
D gene: TRBD1; CDR3 length: 14; J gene: TRBJ1-2; V gene: TRBV28; clone size: .; CDR3 DNA: TGTACCACCTTGCCTCCGGACAGGGGGCCGAGCTACACCTTC; CDR3 protein: CTTLPPDRGPSYTF
D gene: .; CDR3 length: 15; J gene: TRBJ2-7; V gene: TRBV20-1; clone size: .; CDR3 DNA: TGCAGTGCTAGGTGGCAGGGGAGTATTTCCTACGAGCAGTACTTC; CDR3 protein: CSARWQGSISYEQYF
D gene: .; CDR3 length: 13; J gene: TRBJ2-1; V gene: TRBV4-3; clone size: many; CDR3 DNA: TGCGCCAGCAGCCAAGAAGTGGGCTCAGCAATGTTCTTC; CDR3 protein: CASSQEVGSAMFF
D gene: .; CDR3 length: 13; J gene: TRBJ2-5; V gene: TRBV20-1; clone size: .; CDR3 DNA: TGCAGTGCTAGGGCAGGACATCAAGAGACCCAGTACTTC; CDR3 protein: CSARAGHQETQYF
D gene: TRBD1; CDR3 length: 14; J gene: TRBJ1-2; V gene: TRBV20-1; clone size: many; CDR3 DNA: TGCAGTGCTAGAGTTCCAGACAGGGTCTTTGGCTACACCTTC; CDR3 protein: CSARVPDRVFGYTF
D gene: .; CDR3 length: 14; J gene: TRBJ2-1; V gene: TRBV6-6; clone size: few; CDR3 DNA: TGTGCCAGCCATTCTCGGACAGCACAGAATGAGCAGTTCTTC; CDR3 protein: CASHSRTAQNEQFF
D gene: .; CDR3 length: 13; J gene: TRBJ1-1; V gene: TRBV7-8; clone size: .; CDR3 DNA: TGTGCCAGCAGCTTACAGGCGTTCGGGGAAGCTTTCTTT; CDR3 protein: CASSLQAFGEAFF
D gene: TRBD1; CDR3 length: 17; J gene: TRBJ1-3; V gene: TRBV9; clone size: few; CDR3 DNA: TGTGCCAGCAGCTCCGAGAGGGACAGGATCTCTGGAAACACCATATATTTT; CDR3 protein: CASSSERDRISGNTIYF
D gene: .; CDR3 length: 15; J gene: TRBJ1-2; V gene: TRBV9; clone size: few; CDR3 DNA: TGTGCCAGCAGCCACAACACCGAACCGGGTTATGGCTACACCTTC; CDR3 protein: CASSHNTEPGYGYTF
D gene: .; CDR3 length: 14; J gene: TRBJ1-5; V gene: TRBV18; clone size: once; CDR3 DNA: TGTGCCAGCTCACTCCAGTATAGCAATCAGCCCCAGCATTTT; CDR3 protein: CASSLQYSNQPQHF
D gene: .; CDR3 length: 15; J gene: TRBJ2-2; V gene: TRBV3-1; clone size: .; CDR3 DNA: TGTGCCAGCAGCCACCCCCCAGAGAACGCCGGGGAGCTGTTTTTT; CDR3 protein: CASSHPPENAGELFF
D gene: .; CDR3 length: 13; J gene: TRBJ1-5; V gene: TRBV7-6; clone size: .; CDR3 DNA: TGTGCCAGCAGCCGGGAATGGAATCAGCCCCAGCATTTT; CDR3 protein: CASSREWNQPQHF
D gene: .; CDR3 length: 14; J gene: TRBJ1-2; V gene: TRBV19; clone size: few; CDR3 DNA: TGTGCCAGTAGCCTGCGGGACGCGGCTTTGGGCTACACCTTC; CDR3 protein: CASSLRDAALGYTF
D gene: .; CDR3 length: 17; J gene: TRBJ1-1; V gene: TRBV4-1; clone size: few; CDR3 DNA: TGCGCCAGCAGCCAAGTCTACCCACGGGTAACATCCACTGAAGCTTTCTTT; CDR3 protein: CASSQVYPRVTSTEAFF
D gene: TRBD2; CDR3 length: 14; J gene: TRBJ2-2; V gene: TRBV6-6; clone size: .; CDR3 DNA: TGTGCCAGCAGCCGGGACTATTGGACCGGGGAGCTGTTTTTT; CDR3 protein: CASSRDYWTGELFF
D gene: .; CDR3 length: 18; J gene: TRBJ1-1; V gene: TRBV3-1; clone size: .; CDR3 DNA: TGTGCCAGCAGCCTCGGAGGAGGGCGGGCCCCCATGAACACTGAAGCTTTCTTT; CDR3 protein: CASSLGGGRAPMNTEAFF
D gene: TRBD2; CDR3 length: 17; J gene: TRBJ2-3; V gene: TRBV7-2; clone size: .; CDR3 DNA: TGTGCCAGCAGCTTAGCGCTAAGTAGCGGGAGCGAAGATACGCAGTATTTT; CDR3 protein: CASSLALSSGSEDTQYF
D gene: TRBD2; CDR3 length: 14; J gene: TRBJ2-1; V gene: TRBV19; clone size: few; CDR3 DNA: TGTGCCAGTACCGGGACTAGCGGATACAATGAGCAGTTCTTC; CDR3 protein: CASTGTSGYNEQFF
D gene: .; CDR3 length: 13; J gene: TRBJ2-4; V gene: TRBV28; clone size: many; CDR3 DNA: TGTGCCAGCAGTTTGCCAGGCGGAAACATTCAGTACTTC; CDR3 protein: CASSLPGGNIQYF
D gene: .; CDR3 length: 15; J gene: TRBJ1-2; V gene: TRBV7-2; clone size: few; CDR3 DNA: TGTGCCAGCAGCTTAGCCTGGGCGAATAACTATGGCTACACCTTC; CDR3 protein: CASSLAWANNYGYTF
D gene: TRBD2; CDR3 length: 15; J gene: TRBJ2-3; V gene: TRBV29-1; clone size: .; CDR3 DNA: TGCAGCGTTGAACGGACTAGCGGGAGGCCAGATACGCAGTATTTT; CDR3 protein: CSVERTSGRPDTQYF